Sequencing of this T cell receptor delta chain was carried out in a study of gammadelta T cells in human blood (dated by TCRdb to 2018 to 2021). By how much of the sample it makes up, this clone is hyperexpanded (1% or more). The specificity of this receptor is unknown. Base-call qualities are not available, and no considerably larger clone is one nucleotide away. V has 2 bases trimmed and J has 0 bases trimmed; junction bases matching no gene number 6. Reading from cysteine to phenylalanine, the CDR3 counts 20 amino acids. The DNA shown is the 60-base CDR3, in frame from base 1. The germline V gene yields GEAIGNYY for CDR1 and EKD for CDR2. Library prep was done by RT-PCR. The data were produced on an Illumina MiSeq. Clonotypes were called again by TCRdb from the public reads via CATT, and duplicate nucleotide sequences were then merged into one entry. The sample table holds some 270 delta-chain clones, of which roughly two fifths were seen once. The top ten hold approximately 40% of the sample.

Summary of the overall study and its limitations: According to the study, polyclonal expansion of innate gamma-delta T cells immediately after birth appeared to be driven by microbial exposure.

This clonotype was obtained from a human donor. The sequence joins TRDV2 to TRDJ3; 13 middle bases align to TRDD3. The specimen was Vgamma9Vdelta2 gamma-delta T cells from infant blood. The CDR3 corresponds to CACDKVLGDTRSWDTRQMFF. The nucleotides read TGTGCCTGTGACAAAGTACTGGGGGATACGCGCTCCTGGGACACCCGACAGATGTTTTTC.